These 22 T cell receptor beta chains share one sample of origin, sequenced in a study of blood T cell repertoires in COVID-19. Profiling relied on immunoSEQ multiplex PCR, and the TCRdb table lists in-frame clones only, not all of them. The table includes tens of thousands of clones, 70% to 75% detected once. The specimen was peripheral blood. The source of these receptors is a man aged 70-80 years with acute or convalescent COVID-19.

The rearrangement uses TRBV5-6 and TRBJ2-5; D is perhaps TRBD1 (6 bases). The germline V gene encodes CDR1 SGHDT and CDR2 YYEEEE. With 2 bases removed from V and 1 base from J, the gap between germline ends came to 6 bases. The CDR3 consists of 13 residues. CDR3 nucleotide sequence: TGTGCCAGCAGCTTCAGGGGCCAAGAGACCCAGTACTTC. This codes for CASSFRGQETQYF.

A single count supports this clone. The rearrangement uses TRBV14 and TRBJ2-7; TRBD2 aligns across 9 bases. The CDR3 spans 15 residues. With V trimmed by 3 bases and J by 5 bases, 8 bases remained unmatched. CDR1 is SGHDN, CDR2 FVKESK, per germline. The CDR3 protein is CASSQYSGSLNEQYF. CDR3 in DNA: TGTGCCAGCAGCCAGTATAGCGGGAGCCTGAACGAGCAGTACTTC. Drawing the rest from reference TRBV14 and TRBJ2-7, the complete variable domain is EAGVTQFPSHSVIEKGQTVTLRCDPISGHDNLYWYRRVMGKEIKFLLHFVKESKQDESGMPNNRFLAERTGGTYSTLKVQPAELEDSGVYFCASSQYSGSLNEQYFGPGTRLTVT.

J is TRBJ2-7 and V is TRBV6-2 or TRBV6-3; D gene uncertain. The CDR3 is 14 amino acids. Trimming shortened V by 0 bases and J by 2 bases, and 8 bases separated the two germline ends. Germline CDR1 reads MNHEY; CDR2 reads SVGEGT. CDR3 protein: CASSYSAGTYEQYF. In DNA form, the CDR3 reads TGTGCCAGCAGTTACTCGGCAGGAACCTACGAGCAGTACTTC.

The chain combines TRBV11-3 with TRBJ2-1; a possible D gene is TRBD2 (6 bases). V lost 1 base and J 4 bases, leaving 14 bases between the germline ends. Germline assignment: CDR1 SGHNT and CDR2 YENEEA. CDR3 size: 16 residues. CDR3 region: CASSLVGSPPYNEQFF. CDR3 in DNA: TGTGCCAGCAGCTTAGTCGGGAGCCCTCCTTACAATGAGCAGTTCTTC.

The gene calls are TRBV28 and TRBJ1-3; TRBD1 aligns across 7 bases. From germline, CDR1 is MDHEN and CDR2 SYDVKM. The CDR3 spans 16 residues. V shed 6 bases and J 0 bases; nucleotides not matched to a gene: 8. The CDR3 protein is CASSPPTGLSGNTIYF. The CDR3 DNA follows: TGTGCCAGCAGCCCTCCGACAGGGCTCTCTGGAAACACCATATATTTT.

The chain employs TRBV11-2 and TRBJ1-1; D ambiguous. Per the germline V gene, CDR1 is SGHAT and CDR2 is FQNNGV. The CDR3 is 14 residues long. Trimming left V 0 bases short and J 1 base short, with 6 bases between. The CDR3 DNA follows: TGTGCCAGCAGCTTAGATGGAGGGAACACTGAAGCTTTCTTT. Translating it yields CASSLDGGNTEAFF. Using reference TRBV11-2 and TRBJ1-1 for the parts outside the CDR3, the full variable domain is EAGVAQSPRYKIIEKRQSVAFWCNPISGHATLYWYQQILGQGPKLLIQFQNNGVVDDSQLPKDRFSAERLKGVDSTLKIQPAKLEDSAVYLCASSLDGGNTEAFFGQGTRLTVV.

This chain links TRBV10-3 with TRBJ2-6; 11 positions agree with TRBD2. The CDR3 consists of 18 residues. CDR1 is ENHRY and CDR2 is SYGVKD in the germline V gene. V shed 6 bases and J 0 bases; nucleotides not matched to a gene: 7. CDR3 in DNA: TGTGCCATCAGGTCCGAGACTAGCGGGATCTCTGGGGCCAACGTCCTGACTTTC. Protein: CAIRSETSGISGANVLTF.

This chain joins TRBV28 and TRBJ2-7; 14 bases match TRBD2. CDR3 size: 15 residues. Germline V gene data show CDR1 as MDHEN and CDR2 as SYDVKM. The ends lost 5 bases at V and 7 bases at J; junction bases unmatched: 7. Written as DNA, the CDR3 is TGTGCCAGCAGTCCCGGACTAGCGGGAGGAGCTGAGCAGTACTTC. Its translation: CASSPGLAGGAEQYF.

This sequence joins TRBV19 and TRBJ2-1, with 10 bases matching TRBD2. Germline CDR1 LNHDA, CDR2 SQIVND (reference sequence). The CDR3 has 15 residues. With V trimmed by 6 bases and J by 2 bases, 4 bases remained unmatched. Here the CDR3 reads CASRPSGRAYNEQFF. The DNA for the CDR3 is TGTGCCAGTAGACCGAGCGGGAGGGCCTACAATGAGCAGTTCTTC. Variable domain in full (rest from reference TRBV19 and TRBJ2-1): DGGITQSPKYLFRKEGQNVTLSCEQNLNHDAMYWYRQDPGQGLRLIYYSQIVNDFQKGDIAEGYSVSREKKESFPLTVTSAQKNPTAFYLCASRPSGRAYNEQFFGPGTRLTVL.

V is TRBV7-3 and J is TRBJ2-2, with 15 bases fitting TRBD2. The CDR3 contains 18 residues. Losses at the gene ends were 3 bases for V and 2 bases for J; bases not matched to a gene: 4. Germline CDR1 SGHTA, CDR2 FQGTGA. The CDR3 is CASSFGTSGRTNTGELFF. As DNA, the CDR3 is TGTGCCAGCAGCTTTGGGACTAGCGGGAGGACTAACACCGGGGAGCTGTTTTTT.

The chain joins TRBV2 to TRBJ2-7, with 8 bases aligning to TRBD1. With 8 bases clipped from V and 7 bases from J, the junction kept 10 bases outside the gene matches. CDR1 is SNHLY, CDR2 FYNNEI, per germline. The length of the CDR3 is 13 residues. CDR3 in DNA: TGTGCCAGCCTTCCCACAGGGGGGAAAGAGCAGTACTTC. Residues: CASLPTGGKEQYF.

The table lists this clone with a few counts. The chain recombines TRBV9 with TRBJ2-7; possible D gene TRBD2, 6 bases. The CDR3 covers 15 residues. Germline-derived CDR1 and CDR2 are SGDLS and YYNGEE. V gave up 0 bases and J gave up 4 bases, with 14 bases separating them. CDR3 amino acids: CASSVEGAGLYEQYF. The CDR3 nucleotides are TGTGCCAGCAGCGTAGAAGGAGCGGGCCTTTACGAGCAGTACTTC.

V is TRBV7-2 and J is TRBJ1-4; TRBD1 matches at 7 bases. Germline V gives CDR1 SGHTA, CDR2 FQGNSA. This CDR3 contains 16 residues. V lost 5 bases and J lost 1; bases outside the gene matches: 7. The DNA for the CDR3 is TGTGCCAGCAGCCCTAGGGGGGACAGAACTAATGAAAAACTGTTTTTT. As protein: CASSPRGDRTNEKLFF.

This clone was picked up one time. The chain recombines TRBV5-4 with TRBJ2-5, with TRBD2 matching 10 bases. Germline lookup yields CDR1 SGHNT and CDR2 YYREEE (reference sequence). The CDR3 spans 16 residues. V lost 4 bases to trimming and J lost 1 base; unmatched junction nucleotides: 7. CDR3: CASSTRLAGSQETQYF. In DNA, the CDR3 is TGTGCCAGCAGCACAAGACTAGCGGGTTCCCAAGAGACCCAGTACTTC.

The V call is TRBV2, the J call TRBJ2-7; TRBD2 is a possible D gene (7 bases). Per the germline V gene, CDR1 is SNHLY and CDR2 is FYNNEI. Trimming removed 6 bases from V and 2 bases from J, with 11 bases in between. The CDR3 loop spans 13 amino acids. CDR3 nucleotide sequence: TGTGCCAGCAGCGAGGGGGGGACCTACGAGCAGTACTTC. Translated: CASSEGGTYEQYF.

The chain is built from TRBV2 and TRBJ2-1; 11 bases line up with TRBD2. Germline loops: CDR1 SNHLY, CDR2 FYNNEI. V was pared by 8 bases and J by 7 bases, with 13 bases of the junction left unmatched. This CDR3 is 16 amino acids long. The chain's CDR3 is CASSTSGSLAGNEQFF. CDR3 nucleotide sequence: TGTGCCAGCTCCACTAGCGGGAGCCTGGCGGGTAATGAGCAGTTCTTC.

This clone was observed a handful of times. The genes are TRBV7-6 and TRBJ2-7; D may be TRBD1 (5 bases). Deletions cut 2 bases from V and 6 bases from J, with 11 bases between. This CDR3 region has 13 residues. Germline CDR1 reads SGHVS; CDR2 reads FNYEAQ. The CDR3 DNA sequence: TGTGCCAGCAGCTTAAGCAGGGCCTCCGAGCAGTACTTC. As protein: CASSLSRASEQYF.

This chain links TRBV7-6 with TRBJ2-1; tentatively, D is TRBD2 (6 bases). Looked up from germline, CDR1 is SGHVS and CDR2 is FNYEAQ. This CDR3 region has 16 residues. V gave up 4 bases and J gave up 4 bases, with 17 bases separating them. The CDR3 nucleotides are TGTGCCAGCAGCTCCATGCGGGGTGGAAGGTACAATGAGCAGTTCTTC. Its protein is CASSSMRGGRYNEQFF. The complete variable domain, with remaining parts taken from reference TRBV7-6 and TRBJ2-1, reads GAGVSQSPRYKVTKRGQDVALRCDPISGHVSLYWYRQALGQGPEFLTYFNYEAQQDKSGLPNDRFSAERPEGSISTLTIQRTEQRDSAMYRCASSSMRGGRYNEQFFGPGTRLTVL.

The V call is TRBV6-2 or TRBV6-3, the J call TRBJ2-7, with TRBD1 matching 7 bases. Germline CDR1 is MNHEY and CDR2 is SVGEGT. There are 15 residues in the CDR3. J lost 3 bases, V lost 6 bases, and 11 bases had no gene match. The CDR3 bases are TGTGCCAGCAGGCCTCACAGGGGCGCAGTCTACGAGCAGTACTTC. Its translation is CASRPHRGAVYEQYF.

This chain uses TRBV19 with TRBJ1-6, with a weak D call TRBD1 (5 bases). This CDR3 is 12 amino acids long. V lost 7 bases and J lost 7, with 8 bases in between. Germline V gene sequence: CDR1 LNHDA, CDR2 SQIVND (reference sequence). Here the CDR3 DNA reads TGTGCCAGTACGTCAGGGAATTCACCCCTCCACTTT. It specifies CASTSGNSPLHF.

This clone was counted only a few times. The rearrangement uses TRBV15 and TRBJ2-3, with 11 bases lining up with TRBD2. There are 15 residues in the CDR3. The trim removed 5 bases at V and 4 bases at J, leaving 5 bases unmatched. Germline V gives CDR1 LNHNV, CDR2 YYDKDF (reference sequence). The CDR3 reads CATSPRTSGPDTQYF. As DNA, the CDR3 is TGTGCCACCAGCCCTAGGACTAGCGGGCCAGATACGCAGTATTTT.

This sequence joins TRBV15 and TRBJ1-4; D is unclear. Trimming left V 0 bases short and J 4 bases short, with 9 bases between. This CDR3 is 15 amino acids long. Germline CDR1 is LNHNV and CDR2 is YYDKDF (reference sequence). The CDR3 region has the DNA TGTGCCACCAGCAGAGATAACAGTCGTAATGAAAAACTGTTTTTT. Translating it yields CATSRDNSRNEKLFF.